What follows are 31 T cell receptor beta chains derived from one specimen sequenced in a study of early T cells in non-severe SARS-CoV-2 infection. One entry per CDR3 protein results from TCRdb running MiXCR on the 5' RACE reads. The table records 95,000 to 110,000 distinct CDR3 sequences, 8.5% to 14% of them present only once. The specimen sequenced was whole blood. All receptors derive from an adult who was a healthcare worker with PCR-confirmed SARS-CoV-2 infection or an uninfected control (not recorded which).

CDR3 nucleotide sequence: TGTGCCAGCAGTCCGGGGGGCGCCTACAATGAGCAGTTCTTC. This gives the protein CASSPGGAYNEQFF. The chain couples TRBV27 to TRBJ2-1; maybe TRBD2 (7 bases). The germline V gene has CDR1 MNHEY and CDR2 SMNVEV (reference sequence). The CDR3 runs 14 residues. V lost 5 bases, J lost 2 bases, and 10 bases lay in between.

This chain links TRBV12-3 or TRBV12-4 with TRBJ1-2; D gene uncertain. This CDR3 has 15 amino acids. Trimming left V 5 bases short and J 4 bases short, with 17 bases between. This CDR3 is CASSPGRGSIYGYTF. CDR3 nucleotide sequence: TGTGCCAGCAGTCCAGGACGAGGAAGTATCTATGGCTACACCTTC.

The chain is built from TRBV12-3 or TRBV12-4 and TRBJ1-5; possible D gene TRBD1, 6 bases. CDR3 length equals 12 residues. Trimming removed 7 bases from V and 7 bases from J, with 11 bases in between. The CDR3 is CASKGGSQPQHF. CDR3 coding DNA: TGTGCCAGCAAGGGGGGAAGCCAGCCCCAGCATTTT.

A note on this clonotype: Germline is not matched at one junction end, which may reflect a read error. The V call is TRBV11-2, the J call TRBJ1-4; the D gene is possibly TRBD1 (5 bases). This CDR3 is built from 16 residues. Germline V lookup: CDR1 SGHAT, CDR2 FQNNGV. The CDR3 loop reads CPSSLDGAGTLEKLFF. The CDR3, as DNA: TGTCCCAGCAGCTTAGACGGTGCGGGGACGCTTGAAAAACTGTTTTTT.

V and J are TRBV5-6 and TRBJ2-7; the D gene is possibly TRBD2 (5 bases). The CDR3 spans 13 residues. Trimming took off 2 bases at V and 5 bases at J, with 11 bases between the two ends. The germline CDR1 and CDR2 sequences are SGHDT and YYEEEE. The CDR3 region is CASSFSVAHEQYF. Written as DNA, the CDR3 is TGTGCCAGCAGCTTTAGCGTTGCCCACGAGCAGTACTTC.

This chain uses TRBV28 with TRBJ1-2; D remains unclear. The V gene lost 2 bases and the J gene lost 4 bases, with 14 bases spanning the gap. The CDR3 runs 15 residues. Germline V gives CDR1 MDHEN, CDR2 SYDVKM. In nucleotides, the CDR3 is TGTGCCAGCAGTTTAGTTGCCGAGCGGGGCTATGGCTACACCTTC. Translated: CASSLVAERGYGYTF.

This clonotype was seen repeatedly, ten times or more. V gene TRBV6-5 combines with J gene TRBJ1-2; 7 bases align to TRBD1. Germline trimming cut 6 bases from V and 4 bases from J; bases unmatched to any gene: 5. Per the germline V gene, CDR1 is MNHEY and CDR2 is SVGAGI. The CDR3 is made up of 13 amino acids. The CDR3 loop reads CASRTGTVYGYTF. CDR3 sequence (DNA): TGTGCCAGCAGGACCGGGACAGTCTATGGCTACACCTTC.

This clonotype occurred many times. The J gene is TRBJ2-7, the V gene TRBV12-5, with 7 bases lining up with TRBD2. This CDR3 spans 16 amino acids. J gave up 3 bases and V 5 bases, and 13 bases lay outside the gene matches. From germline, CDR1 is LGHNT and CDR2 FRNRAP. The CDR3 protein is CASGKTVLADLYEQYF. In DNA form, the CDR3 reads TGTGCTAGTGGTAAAACTGTCCTAGCGGACCTCTACGAGCAGTACTTC.

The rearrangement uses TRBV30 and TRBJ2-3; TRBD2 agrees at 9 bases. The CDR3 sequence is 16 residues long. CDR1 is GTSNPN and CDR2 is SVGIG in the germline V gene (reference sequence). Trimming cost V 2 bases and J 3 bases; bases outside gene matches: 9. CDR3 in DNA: TGTGCCTGGAGTTTTGTCACTAGCGGGTATACAGATACGCAGTATTTT. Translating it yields CAWSFVTSGYTDTQYF.

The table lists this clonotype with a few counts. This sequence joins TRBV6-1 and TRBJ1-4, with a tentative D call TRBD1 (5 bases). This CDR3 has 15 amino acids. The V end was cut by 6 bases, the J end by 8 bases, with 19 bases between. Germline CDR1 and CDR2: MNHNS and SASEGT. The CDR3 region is CASSPTRGFSEKLFF. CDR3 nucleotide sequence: TGTGCCAGCAGCCCCACAAGGGGTTTCAGCGAAAAACTGTTTTTT.

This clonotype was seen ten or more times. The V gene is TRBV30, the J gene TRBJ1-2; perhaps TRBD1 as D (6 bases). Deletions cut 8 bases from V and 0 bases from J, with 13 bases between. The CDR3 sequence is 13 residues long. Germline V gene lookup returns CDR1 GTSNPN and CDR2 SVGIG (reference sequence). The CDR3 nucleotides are TGTGCCGGGGTAGGGGGAGCTAACTATGGCTACACCTTC. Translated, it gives CAGVGGANYGYTF.

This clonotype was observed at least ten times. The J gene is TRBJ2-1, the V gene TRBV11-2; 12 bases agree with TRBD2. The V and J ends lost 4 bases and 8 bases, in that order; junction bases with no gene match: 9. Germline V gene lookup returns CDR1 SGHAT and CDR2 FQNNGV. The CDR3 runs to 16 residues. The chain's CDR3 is CASSSLAGGPLYEQFF. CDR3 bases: TGTGCCAGCAGCTCCCTAGCGGGAGGGCCGCTCTATGAGCAGTTCTTC.

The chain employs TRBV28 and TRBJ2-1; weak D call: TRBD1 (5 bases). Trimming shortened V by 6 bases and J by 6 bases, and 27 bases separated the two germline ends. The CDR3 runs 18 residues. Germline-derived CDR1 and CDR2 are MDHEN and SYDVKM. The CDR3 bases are TGTGCCAGCAGGCCCACCCGGTGGCAGGGCGACGAGGCCAATGAGCAGTTCTTC. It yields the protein CASRPTRWQGDEANEQFF.

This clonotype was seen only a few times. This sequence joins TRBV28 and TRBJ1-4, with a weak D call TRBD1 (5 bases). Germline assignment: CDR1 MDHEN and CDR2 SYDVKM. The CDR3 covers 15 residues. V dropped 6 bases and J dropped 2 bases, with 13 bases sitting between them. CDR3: CASSSGAATNEKLFF. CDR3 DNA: TGTGCCAGCAGCTCCGGGGCCGCGACTAATGAAAAACTGTTTTTT.

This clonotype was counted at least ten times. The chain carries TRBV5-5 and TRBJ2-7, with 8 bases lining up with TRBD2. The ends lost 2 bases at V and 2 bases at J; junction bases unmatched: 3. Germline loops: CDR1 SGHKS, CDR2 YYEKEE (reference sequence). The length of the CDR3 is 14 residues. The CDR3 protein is CASSLTSGAYEQYF. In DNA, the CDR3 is TGTGCCAGCAGCTTAACTAGCGGAGCCTACGAGCAGTACTTC.

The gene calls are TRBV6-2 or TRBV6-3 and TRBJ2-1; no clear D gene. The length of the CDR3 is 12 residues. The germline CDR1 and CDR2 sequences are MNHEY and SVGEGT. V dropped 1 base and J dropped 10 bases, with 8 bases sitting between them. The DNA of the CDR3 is TGTGCCAGCAGTTACTACCTCTGGGAGCAGTTCTTC. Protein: CASSYYLWEQFF.

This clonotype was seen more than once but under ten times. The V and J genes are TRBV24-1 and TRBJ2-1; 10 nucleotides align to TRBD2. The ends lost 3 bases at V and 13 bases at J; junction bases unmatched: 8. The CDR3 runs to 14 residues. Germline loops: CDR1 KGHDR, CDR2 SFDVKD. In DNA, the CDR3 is TGTGCCACCAGTGATATAGCTAGCGGGAGCTCTCAGTTCTTC. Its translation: CATSDIASGSSQFF.

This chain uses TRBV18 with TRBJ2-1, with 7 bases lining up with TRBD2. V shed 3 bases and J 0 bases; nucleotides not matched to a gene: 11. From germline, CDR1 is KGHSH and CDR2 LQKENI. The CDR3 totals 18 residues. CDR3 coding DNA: TGTGCCAGCTCACCGACACTAATAGCGGGCAACTCCTACAATGAGCAGTTCTTC. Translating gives CASSPTLIAGNSYNEQFF.

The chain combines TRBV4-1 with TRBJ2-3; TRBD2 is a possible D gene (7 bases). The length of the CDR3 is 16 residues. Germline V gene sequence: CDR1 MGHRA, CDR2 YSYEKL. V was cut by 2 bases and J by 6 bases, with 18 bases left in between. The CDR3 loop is CASSQKAGGPGDTQYF. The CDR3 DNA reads TGCGCCAGCAGCCAAAAGGCCGGGGGGCCTGGGGATACGCAGTATTTT.

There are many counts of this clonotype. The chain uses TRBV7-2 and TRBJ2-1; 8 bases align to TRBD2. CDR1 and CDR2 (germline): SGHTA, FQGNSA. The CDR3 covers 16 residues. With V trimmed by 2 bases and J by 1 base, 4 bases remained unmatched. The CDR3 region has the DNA TGTGCCAGCAGCTTAAGCGGGAGTCGGTCCTACAATGAGCAGTTCTTC. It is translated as CASSLSGSRSYNEQFF.

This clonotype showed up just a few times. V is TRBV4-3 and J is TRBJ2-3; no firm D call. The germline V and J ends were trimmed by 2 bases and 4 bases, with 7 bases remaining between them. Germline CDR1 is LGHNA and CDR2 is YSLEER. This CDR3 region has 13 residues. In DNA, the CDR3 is TGCGCCAGCAGCCAAACGGCCGCAGATACGCAGTATTTT. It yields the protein CASSQTAADTQYF.

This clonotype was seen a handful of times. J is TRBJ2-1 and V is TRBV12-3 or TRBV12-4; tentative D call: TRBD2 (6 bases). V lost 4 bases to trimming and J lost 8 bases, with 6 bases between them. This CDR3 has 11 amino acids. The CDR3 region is CASSSSDEQFF. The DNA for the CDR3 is TGTGCCAGCAGTTCTAGCGATGAGCAGTTCTTC.

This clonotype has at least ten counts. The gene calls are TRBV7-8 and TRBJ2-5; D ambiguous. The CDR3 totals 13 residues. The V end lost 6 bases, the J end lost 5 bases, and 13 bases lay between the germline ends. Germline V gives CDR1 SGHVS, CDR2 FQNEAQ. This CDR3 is CASSGPSAETQYF. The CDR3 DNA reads TGTGCCAGCAGTGGTCCCTCGGCGGAGACCCAGTACTTC.

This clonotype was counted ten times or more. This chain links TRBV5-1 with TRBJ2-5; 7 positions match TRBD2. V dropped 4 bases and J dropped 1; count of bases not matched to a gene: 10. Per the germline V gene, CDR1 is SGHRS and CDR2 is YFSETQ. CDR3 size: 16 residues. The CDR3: CASSRSPGGLQETQYF. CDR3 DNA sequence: TGCGCCAGCAGCAGGTCTCCGGGAGGCCTCCAAGAGACCCAGTACTTC. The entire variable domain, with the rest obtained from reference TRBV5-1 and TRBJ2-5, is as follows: KAGVTQTPRYLIKTRGQQVTLSCSPISGHRSVSWYQQTPGQGLQFLFEYFSETQRNKGNFPGRFSGRQFSNSRSEMNVSTLELGDSALYLCASSRSPGGLQETQYFGPGTRLLVL.

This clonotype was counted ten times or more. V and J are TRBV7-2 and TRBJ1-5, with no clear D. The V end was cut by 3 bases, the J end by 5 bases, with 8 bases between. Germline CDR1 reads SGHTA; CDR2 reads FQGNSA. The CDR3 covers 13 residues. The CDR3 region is CASSLERDQPQHF. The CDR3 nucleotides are TGTGCCAGCAGCTTGGAGCGGGATCAGCCCCAGCATTTT.

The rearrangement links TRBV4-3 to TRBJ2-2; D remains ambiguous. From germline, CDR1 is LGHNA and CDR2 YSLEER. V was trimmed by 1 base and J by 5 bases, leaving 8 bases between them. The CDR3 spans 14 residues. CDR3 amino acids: CASSQGGETGELFF. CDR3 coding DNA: TGCGCCAGCAGCCAAGGAGGAGAAACCGGGGAGCTGTTTTTT.

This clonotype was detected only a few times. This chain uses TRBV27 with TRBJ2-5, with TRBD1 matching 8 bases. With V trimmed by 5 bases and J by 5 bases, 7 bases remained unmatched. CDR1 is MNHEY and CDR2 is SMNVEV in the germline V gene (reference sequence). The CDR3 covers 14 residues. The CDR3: CASSPRTGRETQYF. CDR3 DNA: TGTGCCAGCAGTCCTCGGACAGGGAGGGAGACCCAGTACTTC.

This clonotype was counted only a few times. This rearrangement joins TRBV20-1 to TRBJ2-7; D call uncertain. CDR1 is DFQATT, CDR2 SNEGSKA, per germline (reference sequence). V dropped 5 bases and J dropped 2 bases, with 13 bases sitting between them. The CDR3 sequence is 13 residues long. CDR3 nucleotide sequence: TGCAGTGCTTCGGACCCACGGACCTACGAGCAGTACTTC. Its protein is CSASDPRTYEQYF.

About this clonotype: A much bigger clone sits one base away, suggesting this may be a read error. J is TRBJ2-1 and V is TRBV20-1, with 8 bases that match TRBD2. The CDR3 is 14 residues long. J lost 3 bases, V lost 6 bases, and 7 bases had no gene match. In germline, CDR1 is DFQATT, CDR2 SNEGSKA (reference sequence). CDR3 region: CSADTSGSYNEQFF. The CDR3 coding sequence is TGCAGTGCAGACACTAGCGGCAGCTACAATGAGCAGTTCTTC.

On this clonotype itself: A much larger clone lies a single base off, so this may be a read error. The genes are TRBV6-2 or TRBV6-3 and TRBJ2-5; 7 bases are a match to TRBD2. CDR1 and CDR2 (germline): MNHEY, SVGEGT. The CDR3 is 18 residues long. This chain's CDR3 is CASSYDREEGMSLETPYF. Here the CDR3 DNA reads TGTGCCAGCAGTTACGACCGGGAGGAAGGGATGAGTTTAGAGACCCCGTACTTC.

The CDR3 DNA sequence: TGTGCCAGCAGGCAGCCGACAGGGACGAACACTGAAGCTTTCTTT. This translates into CASRQPTGTNTEAFF. This sequence joins TRBV4-2 and TRBJ1-1; 7 bases line up with TRBD1. CDR1 and CDR2 (germline): LGHNA, YNFKEQ. J lost 1 base, V lost 6 bases, and 8 bases had no gene match. This CDR3 region has 15 residues.